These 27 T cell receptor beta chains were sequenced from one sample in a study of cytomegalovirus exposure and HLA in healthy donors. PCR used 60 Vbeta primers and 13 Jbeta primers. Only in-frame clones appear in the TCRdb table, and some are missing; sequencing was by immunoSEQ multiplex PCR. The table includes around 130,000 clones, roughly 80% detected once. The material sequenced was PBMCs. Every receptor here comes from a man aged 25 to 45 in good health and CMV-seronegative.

CDR3 residues: CASSPRDGLGGETQYF. In nucleotides, the CDR3 is TGTGCCAGCAGTCCCCGGGACGGGTTGGGGGGGGAGACCCAGTACTTC. This rearrangement joins TRBV28 to TRBJ2-5; 7 positions agree with TRBD2. V lost 5 bases, J lost 5 bases, and 14 bases stayed unmatched. This CDR3 is built from 16 residues. The germline CDR1 and CDR2 sequences are MDHEN and SYDVKM.

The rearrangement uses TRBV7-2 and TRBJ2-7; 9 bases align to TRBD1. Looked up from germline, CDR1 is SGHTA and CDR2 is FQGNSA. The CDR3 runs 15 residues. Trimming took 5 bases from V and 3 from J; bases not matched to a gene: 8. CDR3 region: CASSLFRDRVYEQYF. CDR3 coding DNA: TGTGCCAGCAGCCTCTTCCGGGACAGGGTCTACGAGCAGTACTTC.

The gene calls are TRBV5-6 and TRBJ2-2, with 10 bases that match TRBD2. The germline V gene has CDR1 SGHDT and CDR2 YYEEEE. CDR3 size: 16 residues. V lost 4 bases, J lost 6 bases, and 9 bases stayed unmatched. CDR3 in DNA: TGTGCCAGCAGCCCTATAGCGGGGGGCGCGGCCGGGGAGCTGTTTTTT. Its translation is CASSPIAGGAAGELFF.

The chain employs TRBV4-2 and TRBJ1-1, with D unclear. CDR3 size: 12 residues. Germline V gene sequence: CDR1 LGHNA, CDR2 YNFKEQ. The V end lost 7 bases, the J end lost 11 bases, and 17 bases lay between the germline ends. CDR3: CASTSPGFEAFF. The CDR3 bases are TGTGCCAGCACCTCTCCCGGGTTCGAGGCTTTCTTT.

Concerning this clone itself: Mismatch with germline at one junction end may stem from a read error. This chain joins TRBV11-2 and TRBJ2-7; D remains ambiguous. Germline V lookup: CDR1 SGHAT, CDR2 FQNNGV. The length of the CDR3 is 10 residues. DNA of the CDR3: TGCAACGGGTATAACTACGAGCAGTACTTC. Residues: CNGYNYEQYF.

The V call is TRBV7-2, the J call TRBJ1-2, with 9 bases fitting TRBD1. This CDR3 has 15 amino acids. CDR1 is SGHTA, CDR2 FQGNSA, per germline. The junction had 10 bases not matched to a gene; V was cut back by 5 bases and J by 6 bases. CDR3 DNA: TGTGCCAGCAGCCTATTAACAGGGGGCGCGGATGGCTACACCTTC. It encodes CASSLLTGGADGYTF. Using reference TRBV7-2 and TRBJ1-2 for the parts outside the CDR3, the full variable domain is GAGVSQSPSNKVTEKGKDVELRCDPISGHTALYWYRQSLGQGLEFLIYFQGNSAPDKSGLPSDRFSAERTGGSVSTLTIQRTQQEDSAVYLCASSLLTGGADGYTFGSGTRLTVV.

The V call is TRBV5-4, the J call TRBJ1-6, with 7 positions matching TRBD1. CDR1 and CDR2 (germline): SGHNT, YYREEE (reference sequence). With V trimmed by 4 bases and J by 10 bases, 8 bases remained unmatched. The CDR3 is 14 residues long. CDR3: CASSARGDRSPLHF. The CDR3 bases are TGTGCCAGCAGCGCCAGGGGGGATCGATCACCCCTCCACTTT.

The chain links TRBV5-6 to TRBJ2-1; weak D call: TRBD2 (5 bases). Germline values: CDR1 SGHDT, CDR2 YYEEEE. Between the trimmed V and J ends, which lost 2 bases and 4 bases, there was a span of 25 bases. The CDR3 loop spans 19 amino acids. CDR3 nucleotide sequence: TGTGCCAGCAGCTTTCGGTTTGAGCTGGCGGGCGACTTATACAATGAGCAGTTCTTC. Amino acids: CASSFRFELAGDLYNEQFF.

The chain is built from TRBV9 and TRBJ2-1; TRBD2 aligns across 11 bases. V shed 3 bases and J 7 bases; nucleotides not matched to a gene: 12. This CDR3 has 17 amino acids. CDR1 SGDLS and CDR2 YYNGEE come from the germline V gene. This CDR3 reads CASSARSPSGGRNEQFF. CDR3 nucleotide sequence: TGTGCCAGCAGCGCCCGTTCTCCTAGCGGGGGGAGGAATGAGCAGTTCTTC.

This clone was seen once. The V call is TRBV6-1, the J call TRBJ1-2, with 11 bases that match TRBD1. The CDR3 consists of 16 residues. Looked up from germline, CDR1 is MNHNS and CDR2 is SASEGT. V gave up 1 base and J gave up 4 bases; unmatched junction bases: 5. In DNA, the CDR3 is TGTGCCAGCAGTGAAGGGACAGGGGGCGGCGGCTATGGCTACACCTTC. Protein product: CASSEGTGGGGYGYTF.

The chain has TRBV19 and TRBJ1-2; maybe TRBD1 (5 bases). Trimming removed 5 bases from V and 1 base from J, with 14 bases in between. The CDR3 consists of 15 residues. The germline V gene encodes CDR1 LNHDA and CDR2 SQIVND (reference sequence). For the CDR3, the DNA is TGTGCCAGTAGTCTCGACAGAACTTTTAACTATGGCTACACCTTC. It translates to CASSLDRTFNYGYTF.

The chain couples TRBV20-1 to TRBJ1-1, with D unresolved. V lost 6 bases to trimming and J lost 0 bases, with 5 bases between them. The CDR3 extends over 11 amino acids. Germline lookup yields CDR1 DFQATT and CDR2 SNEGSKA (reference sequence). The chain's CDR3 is CSARLNTEAFF. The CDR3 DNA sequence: TGCAGTGCGCGGTTGAACACTGAAGCTTTCTTT.

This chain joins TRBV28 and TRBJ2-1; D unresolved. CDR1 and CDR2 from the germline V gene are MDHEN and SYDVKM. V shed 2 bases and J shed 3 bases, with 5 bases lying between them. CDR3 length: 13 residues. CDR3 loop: CASSLTSYNEQFF. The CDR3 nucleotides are TGTGCCAGCAGTTTAACCAGCTACAATGAGCAGTTCTTC.

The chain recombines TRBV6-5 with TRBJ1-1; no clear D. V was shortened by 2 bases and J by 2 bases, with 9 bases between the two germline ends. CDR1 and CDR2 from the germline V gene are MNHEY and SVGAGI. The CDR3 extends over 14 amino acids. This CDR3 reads CASSYARANTEAFF. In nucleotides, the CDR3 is TGTGCCAGCAGTTACGCGAGAGCAAACACTGAAGCTTTCTTT.

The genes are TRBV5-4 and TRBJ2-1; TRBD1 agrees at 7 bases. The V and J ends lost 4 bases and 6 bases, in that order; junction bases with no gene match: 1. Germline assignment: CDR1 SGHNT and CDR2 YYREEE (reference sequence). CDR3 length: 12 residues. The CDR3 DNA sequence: TGTGCCAGCAGCGGACAGGTCAATGAGCAGTTCTTC. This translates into CASSGQVNEQFF.

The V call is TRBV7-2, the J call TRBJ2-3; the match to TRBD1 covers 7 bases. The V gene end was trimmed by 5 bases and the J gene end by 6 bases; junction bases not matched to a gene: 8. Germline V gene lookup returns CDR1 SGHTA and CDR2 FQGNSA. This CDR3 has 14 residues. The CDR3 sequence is CASSRLAGGDTQYF. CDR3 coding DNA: TGTGCCAGCAGCCGCTTGGCAGGGGGTGATACGCAGTATTTT.

The DNA of the CDR3 is TGCGCCAGCAGTGACCCGAGGAGCTCCTACAATGAGCAGTTCTTC. This gives the protein CASSDPRSSYNEQFF. This sequence joins TRBV10-1 and TRBJ2-1, with no clear D. This CDR3 has 15 residues. The V end was cut by 3 bases, the J end by 0 bases, with 9 bases between. The V gene's germline CDR1 is WNHNN and CDR2 SYGVQD (reference sequence).

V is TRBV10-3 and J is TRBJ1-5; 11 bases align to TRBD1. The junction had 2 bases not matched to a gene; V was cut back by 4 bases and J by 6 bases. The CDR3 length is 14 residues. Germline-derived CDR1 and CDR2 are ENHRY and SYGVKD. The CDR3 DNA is TGTGCCATCAGTGGGGACAGGGGGGGTCAGCCCCAGCATTTT. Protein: CAISGDRGGQPQHF.

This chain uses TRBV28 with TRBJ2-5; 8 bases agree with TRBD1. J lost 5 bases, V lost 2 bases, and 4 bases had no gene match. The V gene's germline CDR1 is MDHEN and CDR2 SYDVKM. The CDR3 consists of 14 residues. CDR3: CASSLVDRAETQYF. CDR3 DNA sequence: TGTGCCAGCAGTTTAGTGGACAGGGCTGAGACCCAGTACTTC.

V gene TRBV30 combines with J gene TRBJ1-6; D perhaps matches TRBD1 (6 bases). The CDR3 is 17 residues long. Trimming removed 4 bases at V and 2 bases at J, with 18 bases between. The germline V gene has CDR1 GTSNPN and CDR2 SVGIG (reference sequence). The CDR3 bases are TGTGCCTGGACCCTAGGGGGGGGGCTGACCTATAATTCACCCCTCCACTTT. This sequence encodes CAWTLGGGLTYNSPLHF.

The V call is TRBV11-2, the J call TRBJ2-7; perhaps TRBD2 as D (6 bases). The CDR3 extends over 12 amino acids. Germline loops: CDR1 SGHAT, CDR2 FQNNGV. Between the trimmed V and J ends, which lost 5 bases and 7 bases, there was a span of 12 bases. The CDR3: CASSPRRGEQYF. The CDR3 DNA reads TGTGCCAGCAGCCCCAGGAGGGGAGAGCAGTACTTC.

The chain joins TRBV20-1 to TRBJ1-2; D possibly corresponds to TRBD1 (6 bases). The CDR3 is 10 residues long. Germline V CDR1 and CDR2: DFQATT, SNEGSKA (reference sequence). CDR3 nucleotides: TGCAGGGGGCAGGGGAATGGCTACACCTTC. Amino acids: CRGQGNGYTF.

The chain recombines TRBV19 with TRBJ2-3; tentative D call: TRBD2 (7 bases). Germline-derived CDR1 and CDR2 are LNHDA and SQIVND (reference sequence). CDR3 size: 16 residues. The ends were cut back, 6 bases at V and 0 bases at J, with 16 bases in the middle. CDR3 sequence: CASSLKGGRSTDTQYF. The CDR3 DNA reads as TGTGCCAGTAGCCTAAAGGGGGGGCGCAGCACAGATACGCAGTATTTT. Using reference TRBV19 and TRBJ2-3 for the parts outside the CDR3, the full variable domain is DGGITQSPKYLFRKEGQNVTLSCEQNLNHDAMYWYRQDPGQGLRLIYYSQIVNDFQKGDIAEGYSVSREKKESFPLTVTSAQKNPTAFYLCASSLKGGRSTDTQYFGPGTRLTVL.

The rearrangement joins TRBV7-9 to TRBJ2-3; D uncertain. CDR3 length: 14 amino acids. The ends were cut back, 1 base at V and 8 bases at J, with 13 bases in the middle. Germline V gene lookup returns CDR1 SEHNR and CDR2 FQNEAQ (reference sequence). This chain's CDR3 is CASSLGSQPGTQYF. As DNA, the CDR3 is TGTGCCAGCAGCTTAGGGTCCCAGCCAGGTACGCAGTATTTT.

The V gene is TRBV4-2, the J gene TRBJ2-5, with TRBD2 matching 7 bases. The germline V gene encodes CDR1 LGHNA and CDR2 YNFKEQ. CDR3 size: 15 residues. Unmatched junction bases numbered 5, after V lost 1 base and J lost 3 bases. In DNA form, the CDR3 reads TGTGCCAGCAGCCAAGCAGCGGGGTCAGAAGAGACCCAGTACTTC. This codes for CASSQAAGSEETQYF.

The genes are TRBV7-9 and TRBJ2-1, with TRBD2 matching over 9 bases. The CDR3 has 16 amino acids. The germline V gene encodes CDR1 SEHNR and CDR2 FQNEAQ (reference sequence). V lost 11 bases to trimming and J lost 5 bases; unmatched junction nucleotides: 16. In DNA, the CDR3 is TGTGCCGGAAGCGGACTAGCGCGCTCCGGCAACAATGAGCAGTTCTTC. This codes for CAGSGLARSGNNEQFF. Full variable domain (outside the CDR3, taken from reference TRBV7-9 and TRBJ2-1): DTGVSQNPRHKITKRGQNVTFRCDPISEHNRLYWYRQTLGQGPEFLTYFQNEAQLEKSRLLSDRFSAERPKGSFSTLEIQRTEQGDSAMYLCAGSGLARSGNNEQFFGPGTRLTVL.

The CDR3 here is CASTLGSRGTYEQYF. CDR3 nucleotide sequence: TGTGCCAGCACCCTGGGGTCTCGGGGGACCTACGAGCAGTACTTC. The chain joins TRBV11-2 to TRBJ2-5; D possibly corresponds to TRBD2 (6 bases). The assigned J gene may be wrong: the sequence end matches TRBJ2-7 better. This CDR3 region has 15 residues. Germline CDR1 and CDR2: SGHAT and FQNNGV.